The table lists the clone carrying this T cell receptor beta chain with a few counts. The sample originates from a study of blood T cell repertoires in COVID-19. Sequenced by immunoSEQ multiplex PCR; TCRdb stores in-frame clones only, minus some. The data show roughly 260,000 clones, roughly nine tenths seen once. The V segment lost 4 bases and the J segment 4 bases; nucleotides outside the gene matches: 1. Germline values: CDR1 SGHVS, CDR2 FQNEAQ. This CDR3 contains 15 residues. Sequenced input: peripheral blood. The clonotype comes from a man in his sixties who had recovered from COVID-19. The chain has TRBV7-8 and TRBJ2-2, with 12 bases matching TRBD2. CDR3 sequence reads: CASSSTSGGTGELFF. CDR3 in DNA: TGTGCCAGCAGCTCGACTAGCGGGGGCACCGGGGAGCTGTTTTTT.